This is a list of T cell receptor beta chains from one sample in a study of T cell repertoires in cytomegalovirus infection. TCRdb ran MiXCR on the reads and lists one entry per CDR3 protein. Here the sample spans about 360,000 distinct CDR3 sequences, around 18% being singletons. What was sequenced was PBMCs. The receptors here all came from a human donor in good health (CMV status not recorded). Some clones in this sample may be carry-over from other donors' samples. The CDR3 runs from the conserved cysteine through the conserved F or W. The order of the fields is CDR3 DNA, CDR3 protein, D gene, V gene, J gene, clone size. A D gene is named only where the DNA matches it firmly. The listing skips clone size in some rows; elsewhere it reads once, few, many or a size class.

cdr3_nt: TGTGCCAGCAGTCCGGACAGGGGGTTGGCCAATGAGCAGTTCTTC
cdr3_aa: CASSPDRGLANEQFF
d_call: TRBD1
v_call: TRBV12-3/TRBV12-4
j_call: TRBJ2-1
clone_size: -

cdr3_nt: TGTGCCAGCAACCCCCACGGGAACTATGGCTACACCTTC
cdr3_aa: CASNPHGNYGYTF
d_call: -
v_call: TRBV2
j_call: TRBJ1-2
clone_size: few

cdr3_nt: TGTGCCAGCAGCCAAGATATTGCCTCGAACACTGAAGCTTTCTTT
cdr3_aa: CASSQDIASNTEAFF
d_call: -
v_call: TRBV4-2
j_call: TRBJ1-1
clone_size: -

cdr3_nt: TGTGCCAGCAGTAGTGGACTCCGGGGCGTTGTCTATGGCTACACCTTC
cdr3_aa: CASSSGLRGVVYGYTF
d_call: -
v_call: TRBV12-3/TRBV12-4
j_call: TRBJ1-2
clone_size: -

cdr3_nt: TGTGCCAGCAGCTCCCGGGGCGGAGAGACCCAGTACTTC
cdr3_aa: CASSSRGGETQYF
d_call: -
v_call: TRBV7-6
j_call: TRBJ2-5
clone_size: many

cdr3_nt: TGTGCCAGCAGCCGCAGTCCTAACTATGGCTACACCTTC
cdr3_aa: CASSRSPNYGYTF
d_call: -
v_call: TRBV28
j_call: TRBJ1-2
clone_size: -

cdr3_nt: TGTGCCATCAGTGCCCGGGACTCATACTACAATGAGCAGTTCTTC
cdr3_aa: CAISARDSYYNEQFF
d_call: -
v_call: TRBV10-3
j_call: TRBJ2-1
clone_size: -

cdr3_nt: TGTGCCAGCAGCCAAGACTGGTCCATTCAGTACTTC
cdr3_aa: CASSQDWSIQYF
d_call: -
v_call: TRBV14
j_call: TRBJ2-4
clone_size: few

cdr3_nt: TGCAGTGCTCGAGGCGGGAACACTGAAGCTTTCTTT
cdr3_aa: CSARGGNTEAFF
d_call: -
v_call: TRBV20-1
j_call: TRBJ1-1
clone_size: few

cdr3_nt: TGTGCCAGCAGTCCCTCCTGGAGCGGTCAGCCCCAGCATTTT
cdr3_aa: CASSPSWSGQPQHF
d_call: -
v_call: TRBV7-2
j_call: TRBJ1-5
clone_size: many

cdr3_nt: TGTGCCAGCAGCTCCGAACAGGGGAGCATTCAGTACTTC
cdr3_aa: CASSSEQGSIQYF
d_call: TRBD1
v_call: TRBV7-2
j_call: TRBJ2-4
clone_size: many

cdr3_nt: TGTGCCAGCAGCTTAGAGGTAGCGGGGCAAGAGACCCAGTACTTC
cdr3_aa: CASSLEVAGQETQYF
d_call: TRBD2
v_call: TRBV7-7
j_call: TRBJ2-5
clone_size: few

cdr3_nt: TGCGCCAGCAGCCAAGATGACAGGGCTGGCTACGAGCAGTACTTC
cdr3_aa: CASSQDDRAGYEQYF
d_call: TRBD1
v_call: TRBV4-1
j_call: TRBJ2-7
clone_size: few

cdr3_nt: TGTGCCAGCAGCTTCGTAGCGGGAGGGCACACAGATACGCAGTATTTT
cdr3_aa: CASSFVAGGHTDTQYF
d_call: TRBD2
v_call: TRBV7-2
j_call: TRBJ2-3
clone_size: many

cdr3_nt: TGCGCCAGCAGCCAAGAGGGCCTCATTGGTTCCGGGATGGCCTACGAGCAGTACTTC
cdr3_aa: CASSQEGLIGSGMAYEQYF
d_call: -
v_call: TRBV4-1
j_call: TRBJ2-7
clone_size: few

cdr3_nt: TGCAGCGTTCGGGGGCAGGGCTATGGCTACACCTTC
cdr3_aa: CSVRGQGYGYTF
d_call: -
v_call: TRBV29-1
j_call: TRBJ1-2
clone_size: -

cdr3_nt: TGTGCCAGCAGCCGCTACCTCCAAGAGACCCAGTACTTC
cdr3_aa: CASSRYLQETQYF
d_call: -
v_call: TRBV6-2/TRBV6-3
j_call: TRBJ2-5
clone_size: -

cdr3_nt: TGTGCCACCCGACTAGCAGAAACTTACGAGCAGTACTTC
cdr3_aa: CATRLAETYEQYF
d_call: TRBD2
v_call: TRBV6-2/TRBV6-3
j_call: TRBJ2-7
clone_size: -

cdr3_nt: TGCAGTGCTAGAGATCAGATCAAGCTAGCGGGGCCGACAGATACGCAGTATTTT
cdr3_aa: CSARDQIKLAGPTDTQYF
d_call: TRBD2
v_call: TRBV20-1
j_call: TRBJ2-3
clone_size: -

cdr3_nt: TGTGCCAGCAGTGGACTAGCGGGGGAGTACAATGAGCAGTTCTTC
cdr3_aa: CASSGLAGEYNEQFF
d_call: TRBD2
v_call: TRBV12-3/TRBV12-4
j_call: TRBJ2-1
clone_size: many

cdr3_nt: TGTGCCAGTAGGGAAGCCGGGACAGGGGGCTTCTATGGCTACACCTTC
cdr3_aa: CASREAGTGGFYGYTF
d_call: TRBD1
v_call: TRBV19
j_call: TRBJ1-2
clone_size: -

cdr3_nt: TGCAGTGCTAGAGACGGGGCGCTACCCTACGAGCAGTACTTC
cdr3_aa: CSARDGALPYEQYF
d_call: -
v_call: TRBV20-1
j_call: TRBJ2-7
clone_size: -

cdr3_nt: TGTGCCAGCAGCTTAGGTCGTCCCGGGGGAGGGACCCAGTACTTC
cdr3_aa: CASSLGRPGGGTQYF
d_call: -
v_call: TRBV7-8
j_call: TRBJ2-5
clone_size: many

cdr3_nt: TGTGCCAGCAGTGGCAGGGAATTGTGGACTGAAGCTTTCTTT
cdr3_aa: CASSGRELWTEAFF
d_call: -
v_call: TRBV6-2/TRBV6-3
j_call: TRBJ1-1
clone_size: -

cdr3_nt: TGTGCCAGCAGCTCCCCCTCCTATAATTCACCCCTCCACTTT
cdr3_aa: CASSSPSYNSPLHF
d_call: -
v_call: TRBV7-2
j_call: TRBJ1-6
clone_size: -

cdr3_nt: TGTGCCAGTAGTGCCAACAGGGGTATGGGCACTGAAGCTTTCTTT
cdr3_aa: CASSANRGMGTEAFF
d_call: TRBD1
v_call: TRBV19
j_call: TRBJ1-1
clone_size: -

cdr3_nt: TGTGCCAGCAGCGCCGGGACAGGGGTCGGCGAGCAGTACTTC
cdr3_aa: CASSAGTGVGEQYF
d_call: TRBD1
v_call: TRBV7-2
j_call: TRBJ2-7
clone_size: many

cdr3_nt: TGTGCCAGCAGCTTAGCTGCGGGACCGAACACAGATACGCAGTATTTT
cdr3_aa: CASSLAAGPNTDTQYF
d_call: -
v_call: TRBV7-2
j_call: TRBJ2-3
clone_size: many

cdr3_nt: TGTGCCAGCAGCCCGTCCGTCGGGACTACAAGATACAATGAGCAGTTCTTC
cdr3_aa: CASSPSVGTTRYNEQFF
d_call: TRBD2
v_call: TRBV7-9
j_call: TRBJ2-1
clone_size: few

cdr3_nt: TGCAGTGCTAGAGATCGCGTGGGACTCCAAGAGACCCAGTACTTC
cdr3_aa: CSARDRVGLQETQYF
d_call: -
v_call: TRBV20-1
j_call: TRBJ2-5
clone_size: few

cdr3_nt: TGCAGTGCTAGAGGACAGCCTGTTAGCAATCAGCCCCAGCATTTT
cdr3_aa: CSARGQPVSNQPQHF
d_call: -
v_call: TRBV20-1
j_call: TRBJ1-5
clone_size: few

cdr3_nt: TGTGCCAGCACCTCGTGGGAGGAGACCCAGTACTTC
cdr3_aa: CASTSWEETQYF
d_call: -
v_call: TRBV6-5
j_call: TRBJ2-5
clone_size: -

cdr3_nt: TGTGCCAGCAGCACCTTGGGACAGGACCTCACAGATACGCAGTATTTT
cdr3_aa: CASSTLGQDLTDTQYF
d_call: TRBD1
v_call: TRBV5-6
j_call: TRBJ2-3
clone_size: -

cdr3_nt: TGTGCCATCAGTGAGTCAGGGATCCCGGAGCAGTACTTC
cdr3_aa: CAISESGIPEQYF
d_call: -
v_call: TRBV10-3
j_call: TRBJ2-7
clone_size: many

cdr3_nt: TGTGCCAGCAGGCAAATTCGACTTAATTCACCCCTCCACTTT
cdr3_aa: CASRQIRLNSPLHF
d_call: -
v_call: TRBV6-1
j_call: TRBJ1-6
clone_size: few

cdr3_nt: TGTGCCAGCAGCGCCGAGACGTACAGGGACCATGAAGCTTTCTTT
cdr3_aa: CASSAETYRDHEAFF
d_call: -
v_call: TRBV5-4
j_call: TRBJ1-1
clone_size: -

cdr3_nt: TGTGCCAGCAGCTTTCTAGCGGGATCAATCACAGATACGCAGTATTTT
cdr3_aa: CASSFLAGSITDTQYF
d_call: TRBD2
v_call: TRBV5-6
j_call: TRBJ2-3
clone_size: few

cdr3_nt: TGTGCCAGCAGTGGAGCGGGAGAGACCCAGTACTTC
cdr3_aa: CASSGAGETQYF
d_call: -
v_call: TRBV6-2/TRBV6-3
j_call: TRBJ2-5
clone_size: many

cdr3_nt: TGTGCCAGCACCCTAGTAGCGGGAGCCTACAATGAGCAGTTCTTC
cdr3_aa: CASTLVAGAYNEQFF
d_call: TRBD2
v_call: TRBV11-2
j_call: TRBJ2-1
clone_size: many

cdr3_nt: TGTGCCAGCAGTTTATTGTTAGCGGGGGGAAGAGAGACCCAGTACTTC
cdr3_aa: CASSLLLAGGRETQYF
d_call: TRBD2
v_call: TRBV12-3/TRBV12-4
j_call: TRBJ2-5
clone_size: few

cdr3_nt: TGTGCCAGCACCCCATTCTTCGGGCGAGGCAATGAGCAGTTCTTC
cdr3_aa: CASTPFFGRGNEQFF
d_call: -
v_call: TRBV12-3/TRBV12-4
j_call: TRBJ2-1
clone_size: -

cdr3_nt: TGCGCCAGCAGCCAAGGGCCTCTTTCTGGAAACACCATATATTTT
cdr3_aa: CASSQGPLSGNTIYF
d_call: -
v_call: TRBV4-3
j_call: TRBJ1-3
clone_size: few

cdr3_nt: TGTGCCAGCAGTTGGGACGAACGGAGCTCCTACAATGAGCAGTTCTTC
cdr3_aa: CASSWDERSSYNEQFF
d_call: -
v_call: TRBV6-2/TRBV6-3
j_call: TRBJ2-1
clone_size: -

cdr3_nt: TGTGCCAGCAGCTTAGCGGCGGCGGGACAGGAAGCCCATGAGCAGTTCTTC
cdr3_aa: CASSLAAAGQEAHEQFF
d_call: TRBD1
v_call: TRBV7-9
j_call: TRBJ2-1
clone_size: few

cdr3_nt: TGTGCCAGCATCCCCGGCTCGGGACGACCCCCCTACGAGCAGTACTTC
cdr3_aa: CASIPGSGRPPYEQYF
d_call: -
v_call: TRBV12-3/TRBV12-4
j_call: TRBJ2-7
clone_size: -

cdr3_nt: TGTGCCAGCAGGTACTCCGGGACTACCCTAAACAATGAGCAGTTCTTC
cdr3_aa: CASRYSGTTLNNEQFF
d_call: TRBD2
v_call: TRBV12-3/TRBV12-4
j_call: TRBJ2-1
clone_size: few

cdr3_nt: TGTGCCAGCAAGGGGGGGACCTATAATTCACCCCTCCACTTT
cdr3_aa: CASKGGTYNSPLHF
d_call: -
v_call: TRBV2
j_call: TRBJ1-6
clone_size: few

cdr3_nt: TGTGCCAGCAGTGACGTTCTGACTAGCGGGGGCTATGAGCAGTTCTTC
cdr3_aa: CASSDVLTSGGYEQFF
d_call: TRBD2
v_call: TRBV2
j_call: TRBJ2-1
clone_size: few

cdr3_nt: TGTGCTAGTGCCCTGGACGTCAGCACAGATACGCAGTATTTT
cdr3_aa: CASALDVSTDTQYF
d_call: -
v_call: TRBV12-5
j_call: TRBJ2-3
clone_size: many

cdr3_nt: TGTGCCAGCGGCCGGACACTTAACTATGGCTACACCTTC
cdr3_aa: CASGRTLNYGYTF
d_call: -
v_call: TRBV7-2
j_call: TRBJ1-2
clone_size: many

cdr3_nt: TGTGTCAGCAGTACGAGGGCAGGGGGCTTATACGAGCAGTACTTC
cdr3_aa: CVSSTRAGGLYEQYF
d_call: TRBD1
v_call: TRBV28
j_call: TRBJ2-7
clone_size: -

cdr3_nt: TGTGCCAGCAGCGTAGGGACTAGCGGGAGGTCCTGGTCCCCAGATACGCAGTATTTT
cdr3_aa: CASSVGTSGRSWSPDTQYF
d_call: TRBD2
v_call: TRBV9
j_call: TRBJ2-3
clone_size: -

cdr3_nt: TGCAGTGCTCCCCTGGGACATCGCTATGGCTACACCTTC
cdr3_aa: CSAPLGHRYGYTF
d_call: -
v_call: TRBV20-1
j_call: TRBJ1-2
clone_size: -

cdr3_nt: TGTGCCAGCAGCTTAATGGGTGGGCAGGGAGGTAGCGGCTACGAGCAGTACTTC
cdr3_aa: CASSLMGGQGGSGYEQYF
d_call: -
v_call: TRBV7-6
j_call: TRBJ2-7
clone_size: many

cdr3_nt: TGCAGTGCCAACGCCGGGACTAGCGGGTACGAGCAGTACTTC
cdr3_aa: CSANAGTSGYEQYF
d_call: TRBD2
v_call: TRBV20-1
j_call: TRBJ2-7
clone_size: -

cdr3_nt: TGTGCCAGCAGCCCGGACAGGGGGCACGACTATGGCTACACCTTC
cdr3_aa: CASSPDRGHDYGYTF
d_call: TRBD1
v_call: TRBV5-4
j_call: TRBJ1-2
clone_size: -

cdr3_nt: TGTGCCAGCAGTTCCGGGACAGCATATGGCTACACCTTC
cdr3_aa: CASSSGTAYGYTF
d_call: TRBD1
v_call: TRBV12-3/TRBV12-4
j_call: TRBJ1-2
clone_size: many